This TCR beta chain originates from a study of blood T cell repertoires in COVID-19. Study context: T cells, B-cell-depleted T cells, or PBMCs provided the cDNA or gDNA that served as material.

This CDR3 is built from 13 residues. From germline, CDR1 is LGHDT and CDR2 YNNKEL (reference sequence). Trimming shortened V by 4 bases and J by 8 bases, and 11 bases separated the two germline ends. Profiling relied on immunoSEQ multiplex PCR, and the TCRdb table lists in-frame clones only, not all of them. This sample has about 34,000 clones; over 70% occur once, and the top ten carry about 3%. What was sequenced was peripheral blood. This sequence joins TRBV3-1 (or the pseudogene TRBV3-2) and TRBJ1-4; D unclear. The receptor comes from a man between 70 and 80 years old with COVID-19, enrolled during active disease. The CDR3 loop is CASSPGLREKLFF. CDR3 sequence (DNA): TGTGCCAGCAGCCCTGGACTCCGCGAAAAACTGTTTTTT.